The 18 T cell receptor beta chains below were found in one sample sequenced in a study of blood T cell repertoires in COVID-19. Sequencing used immunoSEQ multiplex PCR; TCRdb keeps in-frame clones, though not all of them. The sample includes more than 350,000 clones, 88% of them seen just once. Material for sequencing was PBMCs or T cells enriched from blood (not recorded which). These receptor sequences come from a woman aged 18-35 years who had been exposed to COVID-19.

This chain joins TRBV21-1 and TRBJ1-3; the DNA was not compared with TRBD1, the D call given in the table. TRBV21-1 is a recognized pseudogene. The CDR3 has 13 amino acids. Here the CDR3 reads CASPGCSGNTIYF. CDR3 coding DNA: TGTGCCTCGCCAGGGTGCTCTGGAAACACCATATATTTT.

V is TRBV3-1 (or the pseudogene TRBV3-2) and J is TRBJ2-3, with D possibly being TRBD2 (5 bases). Trimming removed 4 bases at V and 6 bases at J, with 8 bases between. The CDR3 sequence is 12 residues long. Germline CDR1 LGHDT, CDR2 YNNKEL (reference sequence). The CDR3 region is CASSLIADTQYF. CDR3 sequence (DNA): TGTGCCAGCAGCCTCATAGCGGATACGCAGTATTTT.

The CDR3 spells CASRARGGGYGYTF. Written as DNA, the CDR3 is TGTGCAAGTCGCGCCCGAGGGGGCGGCTATGGCTACACCTTC. V gene TRBV12-2 combines with J gene TRBJ1-2; the D call of TRBD1 is as the table states it, not checked on the DNA. TRBV12-2 represents a pseudogene. The CDR3 extends over 14 amino acids.

The chain has TRBV6-2 or TRBV6-3 and TRBJ2-1, with TRBD1 identical over 9 bases. The CDR3 is 17 residues long. V shed 0 bases, J shed 3 bases, and the junction held 6 bases outside the gene matches. CDR1 MNHEY and CDR2 SVGEGT come from the germline V gene. CDR3 sequence: CASSYSLPGQGYNEQFF. CDR3 in DNA: TGTGCCAGCAGTTACTCACTACCGGGACAGGGCTACAATGAGCAGTTCTTC.

This chain joins TRBV30 and TRBJ2-7, with 10 bases that match TRBD1. Germline V lookup: CDR1 GTSNPN, CDR2 SVGIG (reference sequence). The CDR3 is made up of 14 amino acids. V shed 8 bases and J 6 bases; nucleotides not matched to a gene: 13. CDR3 protein: CAGTETGGSREQYF. CDR3 sequence (DNA): TGTGCCGGCACCGAGACAGGGGGCTCACGCGAGCAGTACTTC. Full variable domain (missing parts from reference TRBV30 and TRBJ2-7): SQTIHQWPATLVQPVGSPLSLECTVEGTSNPNLYWYRQAAGRGLQLLFYSVGIGQISSEVPQNLSASRPQDRQFILSSKKLLLSDSGFYLCAGTETGGSREQYFGPGTRLTVT.

The chain carries TRBV5-1 and TRBJ2-1, with a tentative D call TRBD2 (5 bases). Germline CDR1 is SGHRS and CDR2 is YFSETQ. Trimming took 4 bases from V and 2 from J, leaving 7 bases between them. This CDR3 spans 13 amino acids. The CDR3 here is CASSELAYNEQFF. DNA for the CDR3: TGCGCCAGCAGCGAACTAGCCTACAATGAGCAGTTCTTC. The full variable domain, completed using reference TRBV5-1 and TRBJ2-1, is KAGVTQTPRYLIKTRGQQVTLSCSPISGHRSVSWYQQTPGQGLQFLFEYFSETQRNKGNFPGRFSGRQFSNSRSEMNVSTLELGDSALYLCASSELAYNEQFFGPGTRLTVL.

The V and J genes are TRBV29-1 and TRBJ2-5; possible D gene TRBD1, 5 bases. There are 11 residues in the CDR3. V was shortened by 6 bases and J by 5 bases, with 10 bases between the two germline ends. Germline CDR1 reads SQVTM; CDR2 reads ANQGSEA. CDR3 sequence: CSVRKGETQYF. In nucleotides, the CDR3 is TGCAGCGTCCGGAAGGGGGAGACCCAGTACTTC. Full variable domain (outside the CDR3, taken from reference TRBV29-1 and TRBJ2-5): SAVISQKPSRDICQRGTSLTIQCQVDSQVTMMFWYRQQPGQSLTLIATANQGSEATYESGFVIDKFPISRPNLTFSTLTVSNMSPEDSSIYLCSVRKGETQYFGPGTRLLVL.

The chain carries TRBV18 and TRBJ2-7; 10 nucleotides line up with TRBD1. Germline lookup yields CDR1 KGHSH and CDR2 LQKENI. With V trimmed by 4 bases and J by 2 bases, 8 bases remained unmatched. The CDR3 runs 16 residues. The CDR3, as DNA: TGTGCCAGCTCACTTACCGGGACAGGGGCGACCTACGAGCAGTACTTC. This codes for CASSLTGTGATYEQYF. The full variable domain, with the rest looked up from reference TRBV18 and TRBJ2-7, is NAGVMQNPRHLVRRRGQEARLRCSPMKGHSHVYWYRQLPEEGLKFMVYLQKENIIDESGMPKERFSAEFPKEGPSILRIQQVVRGDSAAYFCASSLTGTGATYEQYFGPGTRLTVT.

V and J are TRBV7-6 and TRBJ1-6; TRBD1 agrees at 7 bases. Looked up from germline, CDR1 is SGHVS and CDR2 is FNYEAQ. Losses at the gene ends were 5 bases for V and 6 bases for J; bases not matched to a gene: 7. This CDR3 spans 15 amino acids. The chain's CDR3 is CASSAGTALNSPLHF. For the CDR3, the DNA is TGTGCCAGCAGCGCAGGGACAGCCCTTAATTCACCCCTCCACTTT.

This clone was observed a few times. The rearrangement links TRBV11-3 to TRBJ2-7; D uncertain. The V gene's germline CDR1 is SGHNT and CDR2 YENEEA. V dropped 0 bases and J dropped 1 base, with 10 bases sitting between them. The CDR3 runs 15 residues. CDR3 region: CASSLDSGRSYEQYF. The CDR3 DNA follows: TGTGCCAGCAGCTTAGATTCAGGAAGATCCTACGAGCAGTACTTC.

This rearrangement joins TRBV7-3 to TRBJ2-3, with TRBD2 matching 10 bases. Germline V gives CDR1 SGHTA, CDR2 FQGTGA. V was pared by 3 bases and J by 1 base, with 1 base of the junction left unmatched. The CDR3 is 15 amino acids. The chain's CDR3 is CASSFTSGGTDTQYF. DNA for the CDR3: TGTGCCAGCAGCTTTACTAGCGGGGGCACAGATACGCAGTATTTT. Full variable domain (missing parts from reference TRBV7-3 and TRBJ2-3): GAGVSQTPSNKVTEKGKYVELRCDPISGHTALYWYRQSLGQGPEFLIYFQGTGAADDSGLPNDRFFAVRPEGSVSTLKIQRTERGDSAVYLCASSFTSGGTDTQYFGPGTRLTVL.

This clone was counted only a few times. This chain links TRBV7-9 with TRBJ1-1; D ambiguous. The CDR3 is 14 amino acids. V lost 7 bases to trimming and J lost 2 bases, with 14 bases between them. Germline V gene data show CDR1 as SEHNR and CDR2 as FQNEAQ (reference sequence). CDR3 nucleotides: TGTGCCAGCATTATGCTGGAGGCCAACACTGAAGCTTTCTTT. Translating it yields CASIMLEANTEAFF.

This clone came up once. This sequence joins TRBV30 and TRBJ1-5; D is possibly TRBD1 (6 bases). Trimming cost V 5 bases and J 1 base, with 6 bases left between them. The CDR3 loop spans 12 amino acids. Germline CDR1 GTSNPN, CDR2 SVGIG (reference sequence). The DNA of the CDR3 is TGTGCCTGGGGGGGCAGCAATCAGCCCCAGCATTTT. This gives the protein CAWGGSNQPQHF.

The rearrangement joins TRBV12-5 to TRBJ2-1; D is possibly TRBD1 (6 bases). The CDR3 runs 13 residues. V was cut by 1 base and J by 9 bases, with 10 bases left in between. From germline, CDR1 is LGHNT and CDR2 FRNRAP. This CDR3 reads CASGLGGQFEQFF. Written as DNA, the CDR3 is TGTGCTAGTGGTTTGGGTGGACAGTTTGAGCAGTTCTTC.

The V gene is TRBV4-3, the J gene TRBJ1-1, with D perhaps matching TRBD1 (5 bases). CDR3 length: 15 residues. The germline V and J ends were trimmed by 4 bases and 6 bases, with 18 bases remaining between them. CDR1 and CDR2 from the germline V gene are LGHNA and YSLEER. CDR3 residues: CASSPGPVTGAEAFF. The CDR3 DNA follows: TGCGCCAGCAGCCCCGGCCCAGTGACGGGGGCTGAAGCTTTCTTT.

V is TRBV4-2 and J is TRBJ1-2, with 7 bases lining up with TRBD1. With 0 bases clipped from V and 0 bases from J, the junction kept 7 bases outside the gene matches. The CDR3 is 17 residues long. The germline V gene has CDR1 LGHNA and CDR2 YNFKEQ. The CDR3 loop reads CASSQDSDRASNYGYTF. Written as DNA, the CDR3 is TGTGCCAGCAGCCAAGATAGTGACAGGGCCTCTAACTATGGCTACACCTTC.

Written as DNA, the CDR3 is TGTGCCAGTAGTATAAGCATGAGGTTCATGAACACTGAAGCTTTCTTT. It is translated as CASSISMRFMNTEAFF. The rearrangement links TRBV19 to TRBJ1-1; D uncertain. Between the trimmed V and J ends, which lost 2 bases and 0 bases, there was a span of 13 bases. Germline values: CDR1 LNHDA, CDR2 SQIVND (reference sequence). The CDR3 contains 16 residues. The entire variable domain, with the rest obtained from reference TRBV19 and TRBJ1-1, is as follows: DGGITQSPKYLFRKEGQNVTLSCEQNLNHDAMYWYRQDPGQGLRLIYYSQIVNDFQKGDIAEGYSVSREKKESFPLTVTSAQKNPTAFYLCASSISMRFMNTEAFFGQGTRLTVV.

The CDR3 DNA reads as TGTGCCAGCAGCCCTCCAGGGGGCATGTCGTACGAGCAGTACTTC. It is translated as CASSPPGGMSYEQYF. This rearrangement joins TRBV5-5 to TRBJ2-7; 8 bases agree with TRBD1. Germline trimming cut 4 bases from V and 4 bases from J; bases unmatched to any gene: 10. In germline, CDR1 is SGHKS, CDR2 YYEKEE (reference sequence). The length of the CDR3 is 15 residues.